This T cell receptor (beta chain) appears in the sequencing data of a study of vaccination and CD4 T cells after COVID-19. Turning to the study itself: Post-vaccination specimens were collected at a median of roughly 78 days following dose two (range 14 to 241). Points from the study as a whole: The researchers studied relatively few convalescent patients and omitted early post-infection timepoints.

The treatment: approximately nine-day PBMC culture with coronavirus spike peptide pools or control peptides (ViraFEST assay). Oncomine TCR Beta short-read sequencing was applied to DNA from cultured CD4+ T cells. TCRdb re-called the PCR reads through MiXCR, storing one row per CDR3 protein. The table includes around 10,000 distinct CDR3 sequences, less than 40% detected once. This clonotype was observed a handful of times. No antigen is known for it. CDR1 is MNHEY, CDR2 SVGEGT, per germline. V lost 2 bases and J 7 bases, leaving 14 bases between the germline ends. The CDR3 length is 14 residues. The sample was CD4+ T cells from blood, cultured in vitro. This receptor was taken from a human donor who had recovered from COVID-19. The V call is TRBV6-2 or TRBV6-3, the J call TRBJ2-5, with D tentatively TRBD2 (5 bases). The CDR3 reads CASSYGSGWGTQYF. CDR3 DNA: TGTGCCAGCAGTTACGGGTCGGGATGGGGGACCCAGTACTTC.